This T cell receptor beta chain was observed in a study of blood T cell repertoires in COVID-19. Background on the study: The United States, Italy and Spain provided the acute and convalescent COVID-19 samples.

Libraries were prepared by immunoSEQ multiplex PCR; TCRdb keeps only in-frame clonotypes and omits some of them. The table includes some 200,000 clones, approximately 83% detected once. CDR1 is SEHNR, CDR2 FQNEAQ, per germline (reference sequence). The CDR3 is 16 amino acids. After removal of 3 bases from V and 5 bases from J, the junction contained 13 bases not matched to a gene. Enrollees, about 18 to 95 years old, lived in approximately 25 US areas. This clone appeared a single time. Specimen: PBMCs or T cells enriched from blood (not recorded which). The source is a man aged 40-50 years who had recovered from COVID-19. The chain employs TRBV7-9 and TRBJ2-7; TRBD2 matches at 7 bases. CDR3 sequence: CASSLTSRDVRDEQYF. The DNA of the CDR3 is TGTGCCAGCAGCTTGACTAGCCGGGACGTAAGGGACGAGCAGTACTTC.